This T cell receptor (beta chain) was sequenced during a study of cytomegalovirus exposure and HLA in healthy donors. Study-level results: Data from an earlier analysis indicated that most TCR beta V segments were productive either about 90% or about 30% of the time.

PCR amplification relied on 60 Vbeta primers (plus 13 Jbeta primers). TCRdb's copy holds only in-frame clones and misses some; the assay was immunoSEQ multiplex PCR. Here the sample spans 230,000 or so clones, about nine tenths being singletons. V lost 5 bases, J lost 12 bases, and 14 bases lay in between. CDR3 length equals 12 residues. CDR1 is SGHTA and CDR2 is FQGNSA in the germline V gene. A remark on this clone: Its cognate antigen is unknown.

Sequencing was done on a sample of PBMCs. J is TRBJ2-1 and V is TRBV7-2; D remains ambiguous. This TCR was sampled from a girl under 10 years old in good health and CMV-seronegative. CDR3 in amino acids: CASSESATGQFF. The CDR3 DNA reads TGTGCCAGCAGCGAGTCCGCAACTGGGCAGTTCTTC.